A selection of T cell receptor beta chains follows, all from one sample in a study of shared clonotypes between healthy human individuals. Repertoires were generated with immunoSEQ multiplex PCR, while TCRdb's copy carries only in-frame clones and drops some. This sample carries about 2 million clones, over 85% of them seen once, and the ten largest clones take 0.95% to 1.5%. What was sequenced was naive CD8+ T cells sorted from blood. Receptors originate from a man aged 18 to 35 in good health. Each CDR3 is given with its conserved first and last residue. A D gene is named only where the DNA matches it firmly.

D gene,J gene,V gene,CDR3 length,CDR3 protein
-,TRBJ1-2,TRBV25-1,16,CASRNQDALENYGYTF
-,TRBJ2-7,TRBV19,13,CATRKDGHYEQYF
-,TRBJ2-7,TRBV6-1,16,CASSEAGQTSSYEQYF
-,TRBJ1-1,TRBV7-8,16,CASSSGWSGGGTEAFF
-,TRBJ2-7,TRBV2,13,CASSTHGFYEQYF
-,TRBJ1-5,TRBV19,15,CASSQDSRTNQPQHF
-,TRBJ2-5,TRBV6-1,14,CASRGGRTGETQYF
TRBD1,TRBJ1-1,TRBV10-3,15,CAISAPGGVNTEAFF
-,TRBJ2-5,TRBV7-3,14,CASSLTEVQETQYF
-,TRBJ1-1,TRBV6-5,14,CASTRTPRDTEAFF
-,TRBJ2-1,TRBV11-2,13,CASVTENYNEQFF
-,TRBJ2-5,TRBV5-1,15,CASSLIFGSLETQYF
-,TRBJ2-1,TRBV6-6,13,CASSWIVGNEQFF
-,TRBJ1-2,TRBV30,13,CAWSVQAGSGYTF
-,TRBJ2-5,TRBV7-6,16,CASSHSLLGGGETQYF
TRBD2,TRBJ2-1,TRBV6-5,13,CASRDLAANEQFF
-,TRBJ1-1,TRBV6-5,13,CASSYTGPHGSFF
TRBD1,TRBJ2-5,TRBV7-3,14,CASSPGQGVETQYF
-,TRBJ2-1,TRBV6-5,13,CASSYIGHNEQFF
-,TRBJ2-7,TRBV5-1,15,CASSLEGGFVYEQYF
TRBD2,TRBJ2-7,TRBV28,14,CASSETGTNYEQYF
-,TRBJ1-4,TRBV9,13,CASSDGWNEKLFF
TRBD2,TRBJ2-7,TRBV7-2,14,CASRFTSGSYEQYF
-,TRBJ2-3,TRBV7-9,14,CASSSGSSTDTQYF
-,TRBJ2-1,TRBV6-6,11,CASSDTDEQFF
TRBD1,TRBJ2-7,TRBV4-3,14,CASSQGTGIYEQYF
-,TRBJ1-2,TRBV4-1,15,CASSQGPGGNYGYTF
-,TRBJ1-4,TRBV7-9,11,CASSDNEKLFF